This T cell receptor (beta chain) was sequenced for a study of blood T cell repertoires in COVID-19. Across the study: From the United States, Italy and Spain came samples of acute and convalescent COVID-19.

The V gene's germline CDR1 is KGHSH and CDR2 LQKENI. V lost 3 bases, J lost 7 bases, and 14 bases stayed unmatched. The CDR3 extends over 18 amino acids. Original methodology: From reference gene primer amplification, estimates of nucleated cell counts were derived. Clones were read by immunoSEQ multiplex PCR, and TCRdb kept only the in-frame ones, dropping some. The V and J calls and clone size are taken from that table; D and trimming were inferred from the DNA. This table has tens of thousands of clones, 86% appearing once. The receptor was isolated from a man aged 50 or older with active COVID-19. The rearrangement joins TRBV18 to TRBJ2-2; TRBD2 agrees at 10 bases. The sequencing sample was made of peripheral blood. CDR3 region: CASSPFAWTSGGRGELFF. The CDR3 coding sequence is TGTGCCAGCTCACCTTTTGCCTGGACTAGCGGAGGACGCGGGGAGCTGTTTTTT.